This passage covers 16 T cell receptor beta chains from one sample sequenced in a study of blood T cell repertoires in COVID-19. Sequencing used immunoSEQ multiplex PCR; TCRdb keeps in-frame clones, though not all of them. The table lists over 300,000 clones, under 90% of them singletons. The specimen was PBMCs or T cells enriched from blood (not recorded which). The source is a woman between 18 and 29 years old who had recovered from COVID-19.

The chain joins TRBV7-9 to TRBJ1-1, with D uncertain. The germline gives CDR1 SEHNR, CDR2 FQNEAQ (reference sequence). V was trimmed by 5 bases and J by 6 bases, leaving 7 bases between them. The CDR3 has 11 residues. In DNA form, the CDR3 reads TGTGCCAGCAGCCCGAGCCCTGAAGCTTTCTTT. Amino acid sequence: CASSPSPEAFF.

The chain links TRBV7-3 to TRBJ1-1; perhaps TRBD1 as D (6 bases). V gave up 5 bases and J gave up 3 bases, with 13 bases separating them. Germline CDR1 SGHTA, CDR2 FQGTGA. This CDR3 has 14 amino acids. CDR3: CASSPQGQDTEAFF. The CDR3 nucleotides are TGTGCCAGCAGCCCGCAGGGGCAGGACACTGAAGCTTTCTTT.

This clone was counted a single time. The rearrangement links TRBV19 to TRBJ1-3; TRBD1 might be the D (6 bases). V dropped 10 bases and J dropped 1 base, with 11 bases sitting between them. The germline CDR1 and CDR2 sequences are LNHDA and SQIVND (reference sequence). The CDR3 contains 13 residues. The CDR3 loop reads CATATGSGNTIYF. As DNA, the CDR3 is TGTGCCACCGCGACAGGTTCTGGAAACACCATATATTTT.

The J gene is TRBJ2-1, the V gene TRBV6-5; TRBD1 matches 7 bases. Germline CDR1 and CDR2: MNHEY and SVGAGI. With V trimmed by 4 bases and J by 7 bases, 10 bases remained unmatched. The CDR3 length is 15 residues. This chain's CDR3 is CASSFHGQARNEQFF. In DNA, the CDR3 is TGTGCCAGCAGTTTTCACGGACAGGCCAGAAATGAGCAGTTCTTC.

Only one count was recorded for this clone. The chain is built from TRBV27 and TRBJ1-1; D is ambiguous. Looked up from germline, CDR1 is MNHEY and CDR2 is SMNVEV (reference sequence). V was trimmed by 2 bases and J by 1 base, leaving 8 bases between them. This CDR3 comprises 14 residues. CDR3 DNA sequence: TGTGCCAGCAGTTTAAGCCTCGGGAACACTGAAGCTTTCTTT. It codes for CASSLSLGNTEAFF.

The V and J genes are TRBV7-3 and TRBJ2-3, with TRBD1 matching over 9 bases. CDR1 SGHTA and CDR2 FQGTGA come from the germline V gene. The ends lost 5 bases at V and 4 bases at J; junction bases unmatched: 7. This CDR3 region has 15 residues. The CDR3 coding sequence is TGTGCCAGCAGCCCCGGACAGGGGTTCTCAGATACGCAGTATTTT. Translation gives CASSPGQGFSDTQYF.

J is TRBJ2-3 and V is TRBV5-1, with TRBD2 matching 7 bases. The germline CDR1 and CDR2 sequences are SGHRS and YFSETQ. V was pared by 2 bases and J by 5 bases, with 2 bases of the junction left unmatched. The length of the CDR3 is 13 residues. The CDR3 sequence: CASSLGEGDTQYF. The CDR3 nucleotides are TGCGCCAGCAGCTTAGGGGAGGGAGATACGCAGTATTTT.

DNA of the CDR3: TGTGCCAGCAGCCATCAAAAAGGAACAGGGGAGCAGTACTTC. Protein sequence: CASSHQKGTGEQYF. This chain links TRBV7-2 with TRBJ2-7, with a tentative D call TRBD1 (6 bases). The germline V gene encodes CDR1 SGHTA and CDR2 FQGNSA. The germline V and J ends were trimmed by 5 bases and 7 bases, with 18 bases remaining between them. CDR3 length: 14 amino acids.

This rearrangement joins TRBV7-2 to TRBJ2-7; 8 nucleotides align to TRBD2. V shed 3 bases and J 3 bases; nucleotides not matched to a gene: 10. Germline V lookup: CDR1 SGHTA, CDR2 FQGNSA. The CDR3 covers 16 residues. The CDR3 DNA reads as TGTGCCAGCAGCTTCATATTCAAGACTAGCGACTACGAGCAGTACTTC. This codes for CASSFIFKTSDYEQYF.

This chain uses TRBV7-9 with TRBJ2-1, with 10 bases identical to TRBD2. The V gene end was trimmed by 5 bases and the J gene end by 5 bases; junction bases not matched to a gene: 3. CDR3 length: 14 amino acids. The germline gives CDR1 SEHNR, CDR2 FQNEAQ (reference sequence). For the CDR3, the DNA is TGTGCCAGCAGCCTAGGGACTAGCGACAATGAGCAGTTCTTC. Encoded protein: CASSLGTSDNEQFF.

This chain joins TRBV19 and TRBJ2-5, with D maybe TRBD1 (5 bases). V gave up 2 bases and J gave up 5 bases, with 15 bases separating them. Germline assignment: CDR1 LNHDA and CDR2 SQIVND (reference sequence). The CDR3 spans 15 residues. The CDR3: CASSIMPGPGETQYF. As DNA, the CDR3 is TGTGCCAGTAGTATAATGCCCGGGCCAGGGGAGACCCAGTACTTC.

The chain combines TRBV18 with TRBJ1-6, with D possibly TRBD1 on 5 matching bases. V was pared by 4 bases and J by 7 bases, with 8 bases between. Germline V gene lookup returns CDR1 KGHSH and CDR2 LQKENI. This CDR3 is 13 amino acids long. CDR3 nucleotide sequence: TGTGCCAGCTCACACAAGGGGAATTCACCCCTCCACTTT. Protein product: CASSHKGNSPLHF.

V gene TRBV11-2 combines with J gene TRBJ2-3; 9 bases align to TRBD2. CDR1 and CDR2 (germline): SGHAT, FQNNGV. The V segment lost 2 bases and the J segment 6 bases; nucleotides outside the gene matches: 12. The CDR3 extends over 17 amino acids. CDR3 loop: CASSLSLAGPTVDTQYF. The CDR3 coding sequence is TGTGCCAGCAGCTTATCGCTAGCGGGGCCCACGGTGGATACGCAGTATTTT.

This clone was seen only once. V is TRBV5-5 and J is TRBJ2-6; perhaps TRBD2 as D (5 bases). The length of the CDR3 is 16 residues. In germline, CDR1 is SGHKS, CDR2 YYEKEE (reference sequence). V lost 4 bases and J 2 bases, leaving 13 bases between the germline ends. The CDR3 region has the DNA TGTGCCAGCAGCCCGCGGGTGGGTCCTGGGGCCAACGTCCTGACTTTC. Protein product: CASSPRVGPGANVLTF.

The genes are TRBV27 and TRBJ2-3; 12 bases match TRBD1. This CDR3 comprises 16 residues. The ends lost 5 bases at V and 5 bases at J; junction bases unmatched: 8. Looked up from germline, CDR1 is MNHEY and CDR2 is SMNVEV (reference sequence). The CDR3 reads CASSRVGTGGIDTQYF. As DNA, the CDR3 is TGTGCCAGCAGTAGGGTCGGGACAGGGGGCATAGATACGCAGTATTTT.

The CDR3 is CASRGLQGAYEQYF. The CDR3 coding sequence is TGTGCCAGCAGAGGGTTACAGGGTGCCTACGAGCAGTACTTC. The chain recombines TRBV6-4 with TRBJ2-7, with D maybe TRBD1 (6 bases). The CDR3 consists of 14 residues. V shed 6 bases and J shed 2 bases, with 14 bases lying between them. Germline V gene lookup returns CDR1 MRHNA and CDR2 SNTAGT.